This T cell receptor beta chain is drawn from a study of T cells after yellow fever vaccination. Across the whole study: For low cell numbers, libraries were made with SMART-Seq v4 Ultra Low Input.

Researchers made TCR cDNA using 5'RACE template switching, and this step added a universal primer site and UMIs. MiXCR, applied by TCRdb to the 5' RACE reads, yields one record per CDR3 protein. Of fewer than 500,000 distinct CDR3 sequences detected, under 20% appear once; the ten largest clones hold over 15%. Germline-derived CDR1 and CDR2 are SGHVS and FQNEAQ. V dropped 5 bases and J dropped 3; count of bases not matched to a gene: 4. The CDR3 spans 13 residues. Study-level findings and limits: Reappearance after the booster was observed for most primary-vaccination clones (about 96% CD4, roughly 90% CD8).

This clonotype was found a few times. Its specificity is unknown. V and J are TRBV7-8 and TRBJ2-7, with 7 bases that match TRBD2. This clonotype was obtained from a man aged 18 to 30 who received the YFV17D yellow fever vaccine. The sequences come from PBMCs, collected before the yellow fever booster vaccination. CDR3 nucleotides: TGTGCCAGCAGCCCCGGGGGGTACTACGAGCAGTACTTC. Translation gives CASSPGGYYEQYF.